This T cell receptor beta chain stems from a study of blood T cell repertoires in COVID-19 (dated by TCRdb to the early 2020s). Concerning the study at large: The collaborator samples originated in the United States, Italy and Spain and spanned the acute and convalescent phases of COVID-19. The repertoires were released in a freely available public database intended as a resource for research on the immune response to SARS-CoV-2. HLA class I and class II types, where available, came from metadata supplied by the sample provider rather than from assay-based typing. Deeply sampled blood TCRbeta repertoires from subjects exposed to, actively infected with, or recovered from COVID-19 were included in the dataset. Nearly every sample came with metadata listing a de-identified subject ID, COVID-19 status, age in years and sex. The prospective study material was composed of cDNA or gDNA derived from T cells, B-cell-depleted T cells, or PBMCs. Samples came from the ongoing ImmuneRACE study (first 160 participants) plus 1,254 subjects from 6 global collaborators.

Concerning this clone itself: What this receptor recognizes is not known. No much larger clonotype is one base removed from it; base qualities were not supplied.

TCRbeta CDR3 regions were amplified from genomic DNA by means of the immunoSEQ Assay, a bias-controlled multiplex PCR. The published analysis was carried out like this. The number of nucleated cells in each sample was estimated by amplification of reference gene primers within the assay. To quantify the absolute abundance of each unique TCRbeta CDR3 rearrangement, sequence reads were collapsed and filtered. For each sample, productive Simpson clonality was calculated as the square root of Simpson's diversity index across productive rearrangements. Imported from immuneACCESS, the table was reduced by TCRdb to in-frame sequences with V and J called. These copies leave out some clones; in studies compared against another copy, an unresolved V gene accounts for under half, and the cause of the remainder is not known. D and trimming come from the DNA, and the V and J calls and clone size come from that table. The table for this sample lists some 200,000 clones; around 90% of them were counted only once. Jointly, the top ten make up about 2.2% of the sample.

Participants in the prospective study were aged 18 to 89 years, lived in more than 20 United States geographic areas, and enrolled through a virtual design. To assign participants to cohorts, the prospective study relied on clinical history that participants themselves reported in a screening survey and a study questionnaire. Recovered participants in ImmuneRACE Cohort 3 were defined as having two consecutive negative NP/OP PCR tests, clearance from a healthcare professional, or resolution of symptoms. Mobile phlebotomists in the prospective study collected whole blood, serum and a nasopharyngeal or oropharyngeal swab from every participant. Over a roughly 2-month period, participants in the prospective study had the option of providing additional blood draws and questionnaires. Before DNA extraction, blood samples from the prospective study were shipped at room temperature or frozen. CDR1 and CDR2 are drawn from the germline V gene: SNHLY, FYNNEI. Spanning cysteine to phenylalanine, the CDR3 consists of 14 amino acids. CDR3 DNA only is kept here, 42 bases in frame from base 1. V loses 6 bases, J loses 6 bases, and the germline ends lie 17 bases apart.

Results the study describes overall, beyond this receptor: Clinical and demographic metadata were provided uncurated, with the amount varying by source and participant.

This chain is built from TRBV2 and TRBJ1-1; TRBD1 is a weak D gene call, 5 bases matching. The clonotype comes from a woman younger than 45 who had recovered from COVID-19. Specimen: PBMCs or T cells enriched from blood (not recorded which). The sequenced DNA: TGTGCCAGCAGCTCAAGGGGTATTACCTCTGAAGCTTTCTTT. The translation is CASSSRGITSEAFF. Extended through the reference TRBV2 and TRBJ1-1 proteins, this CDR3 yields the full variable domain: EPEVTQTPSHQVTQMGQEVILRCVPISNHLYFYWYRQILGQKVEFLVSFYNNEISEKSEIFDDQFSVERPDGSNFTLKIRSTKLEDSAMYFCASSSRGITSEAFFGQGTRLTVV.